Each of the 14 T cell receptor beta chains below was sequenced from the same sample in a study of T-cell memory formation after mild COVID-19. TCRdb re-called the 5' RACE reads through MiXCR, storing one row per CDR3 protein. Here the sample spans about 270,000 distinct CDR3 sequences, around 16% being singletons. Source material: PBMCs or a T cell subset sorted from them (not recorded which). The receptor set was obtained from a man younger than 35 who had mild COVID-19 (a few samples of this study predate the infection). Cell type and time point are not known.

A few counts support this clonotype. The CDR3 reads CASSLAPPGLASDRGDTQYF. The CDR3 DNA reads as TGTGCCAGCAGCTTAGCGCCTCCGGGACTAGCGTCGGATCGAGGGGATACGCAGTATTTT. The chain employs TRBV7-9 and TRBJ2-3, with 10 nucleotides matching TRBD2. Germline-derived CDR1 and CDR2 are SEHNR and FQNEAQ (reference sequence). V trimming: 0 bases; J trimming: 6 bases; junction bases outside the gene matches: 18. This CDR3 is 20 amino acids long.

This clonotype was found a few times. The chain employs TRBV19 and TRBJ2-7; TRBD2 matches 7 bases. Germline lookup yields CDR1 LNHDA and CDR2 SQIVND (reference sequence). Losses at the gene ends were 6 bases for V and 6 bases for J; bases not matched to a gene: 5. The CDR3 sequence is 12 residues long. CDR3 residues: CASSQGLLEQYF. The CDR3 coding sequence is TGTGCCAGTAGCCAGGGACTACTCGAGCAGTACTTC.

This clonotype occurred a few times. The rearrangement uses TRBV6-6 and TRBJ2-4, with a possible D match to TRBD2 (6 bases). The V gene's germline CDR1 is MNHNY and CDR2 SVGAGI (reference sequence). This CDR3 has 17 amino acids. Trimming removed 3 bases at V and 0 bases at J, with 15 bases between. The CDR3 coding sequence is TGTGCCAGCAGTTATCATGGGAGGTCAATAGCCAAAAACATTCAGTACTTC. Amino acid sequence: CASSYHGRSIAKNIQYF.

The chain recombines TRBV20-1 with TRBJ1-2; the match to TRBD1 covers 8 bases. V trimming: 8 bases; J trimming: 0 bases; junction bases outside the gene matches: 11. The germline CDR1 and CDR2 sequences are DFQATT and SNEGSKA (reference sequence). This CDR3 comprises 15 residues. This CDR3 reads CSPSGTGRANYGYTF. The DNA of the CDR3 is TGCAGTCCAAGCGGGACAGGAAGAGCTAACTATGGCTACACCTTC.

This clonotype was recorded at least ten times. The CDR3 DNA sequence: TGTGCCAGCAGCCAAGAGGGAGCGGGGGGTTCCTACAATGAGCAGTTCTTC. Translated, it gives CASSQEGAGGSYNEQFF. The J gene is TRBJ2-1, the V gene TRBV4-2; 9 positions agree with TRBD2. V shed 0 bases, J shed 1 base, and the junction held 4 bases outside the gene matches. Per germline, CDR1 LGHNA and CDR2 YNFKEQ. The CDR3 runs to 17 residues.

CDR3 DNA sequence: TGTGCCAGCAGCTTAGTAGGAGGAGCGGGGGGCGACCAGCGGAAGACCCAGTACTTC. Translating it yields CASSLVGGAGGDQRKTQYF. V and J are TRBV7-8 and TRBJ2-5, with 9 bases lining up with TRBD2. Germline assignment: CDR1 SGHVS and CDR2 FQNEAQ. V lost 1 base to trimming and J lost 6 bases; unmatched junction nucleotides: 18. The CDR3 runs 19 residues.

V gene TRBV5-1 combines with J gene TRBJ2-1; 12 bases are a match to TRBD2. V was pared by 3 bases and J by 1 base, with 5 bases of the junction left unmatched. Germline V CDR1 and CDR2: SGHRS, YFSETQ. This CDR3 spans 17 amino acids. CDR3 residues: CASSSGTSGLSYNEQFF. CDR3 DNA sequence: TGCGCCAGCAGCTCTGGGACTAGCGGGTTGTCCTACAATGAGCAGTTCTTC.

This clonotype showed up just a few times. V usage is TRBV5-1 and J usage is TRBJ2-3; D possibly corresponds to TRBD2 (6 bases). The CDR3 spans 15 residues. V lost 2 bases and J 5 bases, leaving 15 bases between the germline ends. CDR1 and CDR2 (germline): SGHRS, YFSETQ. The CDR3 sequence is CASSFGTGDGDTQYF. DNA of the CDR3: TGCGCCAGCAGCTTTGGGACGGGAGACGGAGATACGCAGTATTTT. Full variable domain (rest looked up from reference TRBV5-1 and TRBJ2-3): KAGVTQTPRYLIKTRGQQVTLSCSPISGHRSVSWYQQTPGQGLQFLFEYFSETQRNKGNFPGRFSGRQFSNSRSEMNVSTLELGDSALYLCASSFGTGDGDTQYFGPGTRLTVL.

This rearrangement joins TRBV4-1 to TRBJ2-1, with D hard to call. The J call may be wrong; the DNA end is better matched by TRBJ2-7. Germline values: CDR1 MGHRA, CDR2 YSYEKL. The CDR3 extends over 13 amino acids. CDR3 in amino acids: CASSHPASYEQYF. CDR3 DNA: TGCGCCAGCAGCCATCCAGCCTCCTACGAGCAGTACTTC.

This clonotype was detected a few times. The CDR3 sequence: CASSPMDRVWNNSPLHF. In nucleotides, the CDR3 is TGTGCCAGCAGCCCTATGGACAGGGTGTGGAATAATTCACCCCTCCACTTT. The chain recombines TRBV7-8 with TRBJ1-6; the match to TRBD1 covers 8 bases. This CDR3 contains 17 residues. Germline lookup yields CDR1 SGHVS and CDR2 FQNEAQ. V was pared by 5 bases and J by 5 bases, with 11 bases of the junction left unmatched.

This clonotype was recorded a few times. This rearrangement joins TRBV7-2 to TRBJ2-4; D uncertain. The CDR3 is made up of 12 amino acids. Germline values: CDR1 SGHTA, CDR2 FQGNSA. The V end lost 5 bases, the J end lost 6 bases, and 8 bases lay between the germline ends. The CDR3 nucleotides read TGTGCCAGCAGCCCGGGTACAAACATTCAGTACTTC. It is translated as CASSPGTNIQYF.

This clonotype was observed many times. The gene calls are TRBV29-1 and TRBJ2-5, with 7 nucleotides matching TRBD1. CDR1 SQVTM and CDR2 ANQGSEA come from the germline V gene. This CDR3 has 13 residues. V dropped 7 bases and J dropped 2; count of bases not matched to a gene: 7. In DNA, the CDR3 is TGCAGCGCCGGACGGGGACAGCAAGAGACCCAGTACTTC. Translating gives CSAGRGQQETQYF.

J is TRBJ2-1 and V is TRBV4-2; possibly TRBD1 or TRBD2 for D (5 bases each). CDR1 is LGHNA and CDR2 is YNFKEQ in the germline V gene. V lost 1 base, J lost 3 bases, and 7 bases lay in between. CDR3 length: 14 amino acids. CDR3 nucleotide sequence: TGTGCCAGCAGCCAAGGGGACGGCTACAATGAGCAGTTCTTC. This codes for CASSQGDGYNEQFF.

V and J are TRBV15 and TRBJ1-6; D not resolved. The CDR3 sequence is 14 residues long. V shed 4 bases and J shed 7 bases, with 11 bases lying between them. CDR1 is LNHNV, CDR2 YYDKDF, per germline (reference sequence). In nucleotides, the CDR3 is TGTGCCACCAGCATGGAGCAGAAAAATTCACCCCTCCACTTT. Residues: CATSMEQKNSPLHF.